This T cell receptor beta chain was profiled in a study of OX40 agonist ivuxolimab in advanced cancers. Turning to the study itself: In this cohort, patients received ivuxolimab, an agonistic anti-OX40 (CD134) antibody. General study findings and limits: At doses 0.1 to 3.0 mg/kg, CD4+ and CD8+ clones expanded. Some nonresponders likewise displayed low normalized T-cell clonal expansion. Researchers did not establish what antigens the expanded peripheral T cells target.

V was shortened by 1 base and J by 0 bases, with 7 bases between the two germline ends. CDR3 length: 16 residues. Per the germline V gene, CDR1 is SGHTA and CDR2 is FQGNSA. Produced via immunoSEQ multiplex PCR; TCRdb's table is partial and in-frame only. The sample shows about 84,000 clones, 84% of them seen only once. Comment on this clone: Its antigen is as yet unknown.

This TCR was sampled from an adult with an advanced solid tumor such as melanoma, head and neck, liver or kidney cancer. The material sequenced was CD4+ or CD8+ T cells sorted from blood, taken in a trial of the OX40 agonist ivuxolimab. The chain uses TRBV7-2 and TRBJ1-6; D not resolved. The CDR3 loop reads CASSLDSSSYNSPLHF. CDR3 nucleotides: TGTGCCAGCAGCTTAGACAGCAGCTCCTATAATTCACCCCTCCACTTT.